The entry below describes one TCR beta chain. The antigen is undetermined. The CDR3 sequence is 14 residues long. V gave up 7 bases and J gave up 0 bases, with 12 bases separating them. Germline V gene data show CDR1 as MNHNS and CDR2 as SASEGT. Here immunoSEQ multiplex PCR was the method, and the copy in TCRdb shows in-frame clones only, minus some. The sample records over 2 million clones, approximately 95% being singletons. The split of CD4+ cells yielded CD45RA+ naive and CD45RA-negative memory subsets. These data are taken from a study of shared clonotypes between healthy human individuals. Points from the study as a whole: Generation probability values for non-shared clonotypes were lower than those for clonotypes shared by all four donors.

J is TRBJ1-1 and V is TRBV6-1; no clear D. This clonotype originated in a young man in good health. The material sequenced was naive CD4+ T cells sorted from blood. The sample's subset: CD45RA+ positively selected. CDR3 nucleotide sequence: TGTGCCAGCAATCAAGGAAACTTGAACACTGAAGCTTTCTTT. This gives the protein CASNQGNLNTEAFF.